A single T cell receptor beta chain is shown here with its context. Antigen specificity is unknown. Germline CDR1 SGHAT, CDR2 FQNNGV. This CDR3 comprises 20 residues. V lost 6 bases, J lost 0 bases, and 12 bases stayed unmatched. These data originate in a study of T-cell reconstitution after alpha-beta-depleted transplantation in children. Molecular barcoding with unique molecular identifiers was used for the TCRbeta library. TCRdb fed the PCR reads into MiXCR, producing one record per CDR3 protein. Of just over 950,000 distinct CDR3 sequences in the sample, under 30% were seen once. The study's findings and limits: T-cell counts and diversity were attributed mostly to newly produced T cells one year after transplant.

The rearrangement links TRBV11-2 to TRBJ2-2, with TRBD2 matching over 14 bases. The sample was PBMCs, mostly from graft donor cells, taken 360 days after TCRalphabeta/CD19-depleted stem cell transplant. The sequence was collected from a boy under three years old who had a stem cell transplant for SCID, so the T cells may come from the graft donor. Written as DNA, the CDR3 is TGTGCCAGCAGTCTTCTTAAGACTAGCGGGGGGGTTGCGAACACCGGGGAGCTGTTTTTT. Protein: CASSLLKTSGGVANTGELFF.